Each of the 9 T cell receptor beta chains below was sequenced from the same sample in a study of T cell responses to AZD1222 COVID-19 vaccine. Some clones are missing from TCRdb's copy, which holds only in-frame ones; the method was immunoSEQ multiplex PCR. The repertoire has about 140,000 clones, 93% of them found once; the top ten carry around 10%. Sequences were derived from peripheral blood, sampled after recovery from COVID-19. The receptor source for this set is an adult who had recovered from COVID-19.

The chain uses TRBV5-1 and TRBJ2-2; 7 bases map to TRBD2. The germline V gene has CDR1 SGHRS and CDR2 YFSETQ. V shed 4 bases and J 7 bases; nucleotides not matched to a gene: 7. The CDR3 is 14 amino acids. CDR3 sequence reads: CASSQGGIGGELFF. CDR3 sequence (DNA): TGCGCCAGCAGCCAGGGAGGGATCGGCGGGGAGCTGTTTTTT.

V gene TRBV6-5 combines with J gene TRBJ1-5, with D perhaps matching TRBD1 (5 bases). In germline, CDR1 is MNHEY, CDR2 SVGAGI. The CDR3 is 14 amino acids. The V and J ends lost 7 bases and 5 bases respectively, with 15 bases between them. The CDR3 sequence is CASISRVVDQPQHF. CDR3 DNA: TGTGCCAGCATTAGCAGGGTTGTTGATCAGCCCCAGCATTTT.

J is TRBJ2-4 and V is TRBV18; possible D gene TRBD1, 6 bases. V was pared by 2 bases and J by 1 base, with 15 bases between. The germline CDR1 and CDR2 sequences are KGHSH and LQKENI. This CDR3 is 17 amino acids long. CDR3: CASSPVAGEGAKNIQYF. Here the CDR3 DNA reads TGTGCCAGCTCACCAGTGGCAGGGGAAGGTGCCAAAAACATTCAGTACTTC.

This chain connects TRBV6-5 to TRBJ1-2, with 7 bases identical to TRBD1. The CDR3 is 14 residues long. The germline CDR1 and CDR2 sequences are MNHEY and SVGAGI. V lost 6 bases and J lost 4; bases outside the gene matches: 8. CDR3 in DNA: TGTGCCAGCAGCCTTGAACAGGGGCCCTATGGCTACACCTTC. The encoded protein is CASSLEQGPYGYTF.

This rearrangement joins TRBV27 to TRBJ2-7; D might be TRBD2 (6 bases). The CDR3 runs to 15 residues. The V gene lost 10 bases and the J gene lost 5 bases, with 24 bases spanning the gap. Germline CDR1 MNHEY, CDR2 SMNVEV (reference sequence). The CDR3: CATKKFGGGLDEQYF. CDR3 in DNA: TGTGCCACCAAGAAATTCGGGGGTGGGCTAGACGAGCAGTACTTC.

The genes are TRBV9 and TRBJ2-1; the D is unclear. Per germline, CDR1 SGDLS and CDR2 YYNGEE. The CDR3 consists of 15 residues. V gave up 2 bases and J gave up 0 bases, with 9 bases separating them. The CDR3 region is CASSVLTDSYNEQFF. The CDR3 DNA reads TGTGCCAGCAGCGTTCTCACAGACTCCTACAATGAGCAGTTCTTC.

The rearrangement uses TRBV19 and TRBJ2-3; a weak D match, TRBD2 (7 bases). V was clipped by 6 bases and J by 5 bases, with 15 bases between them. CDR1 is LNHDA, CDR2 SQIVND, per germline (reference sequence). The CDR3 is 14 residues long. CDR3 sequence reads: CASSTGGGGDTQYF. The CDR3, as DNA: TGTGCCAGTAGCACTGGAGGGGGGGGAGATACGCAGTATTTT.

The chain couples TRBV30 to TRBJ1-1; a weak D match, TRBD1 (6 bases). The CDR3 sequence is 16 residues long. Per germline, CDR1 GTSNPN and CDR2 SVGIG (reference sequence). Trimming took off 3 bases at V and 0 bases at J, with 17 bases between the two ends. In DNA form, the CDR3 reads TGTGCCTGGAGCCCGCCAGGGGCCTTTATGAACACTGAAGCTTTCTTT. It is translated as CAWSPPGAFMNTEAFF.

The genes are TRBV2 and TRBJ1-2; D gene unclear. Germline values: CDR1 SNHLY, CDR2 FYNNEI. The germline V and J ends were trimmed by 7 bases and 6 bases, with 18 bases remaining between them. CDR3 length: 14 residues. The CDR3 region is CASTEVLGIDGYTF. The CDR3 DNA follows: TGTGCCAGCACCGAGGTCCTCGGAATCGATGGCTACACCTTC. Filled out from reference TRBV2 and TRBJ1-2, the complete variable domain reads EPEVTQTPSHQVTQMGQEVILRCVPISNHLYFYWYRQILGQKVEFLVSFYNNEISEKSEIFDDQFSVERPDGSNFTLKIRSTKLEDSAMYFCASTEVLGIDGYTFGSGTRLTVV.